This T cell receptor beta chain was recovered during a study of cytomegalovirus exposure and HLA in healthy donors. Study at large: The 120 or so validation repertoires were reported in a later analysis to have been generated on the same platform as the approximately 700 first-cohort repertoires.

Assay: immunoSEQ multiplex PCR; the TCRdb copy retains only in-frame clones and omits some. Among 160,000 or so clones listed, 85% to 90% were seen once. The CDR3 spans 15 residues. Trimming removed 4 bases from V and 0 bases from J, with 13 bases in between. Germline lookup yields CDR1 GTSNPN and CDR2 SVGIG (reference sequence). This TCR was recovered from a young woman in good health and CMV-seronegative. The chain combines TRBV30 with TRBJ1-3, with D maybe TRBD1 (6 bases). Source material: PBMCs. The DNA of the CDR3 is TGTGCCTGGAAAGCTACAGGGTCCTCTGGAAACACCATATATTTT. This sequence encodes CAWKATGSSGNTIYF.